A single T cell receptor (beta chain) is shown here with its context. In the original processing: Nucleated cell number was recorded as an estimate derived from reference gene primer amplification. TCRdb's copy holds only in-frame clones and misses some; the assay was immunoSEQ multiplex PCR. V and J calls and clone size are copied from that table; D and trimming were computed from the DNA. The sample carries under 45,000 clones, around 90% recorded once. V was shortened by 5 bases and J by 6 bases, with 12 bases between the two germline ends. The CDR3 has 13 amino acids. Looked up from germline, CDR1 is MNHEY and CDR2 is SMNVEV (reference sequence). This specimen comes from a study of blood T cell repertoires in COVID-19. Study overall: Samples taken during acute and convalescent COVID-19 were collected in the United States, Italy and Spain. The cDNA or gDNA used as material had been derived from T cells, B-cell-depleted T cells, or PBMCs.

The TCR was taken from a human donor in a cohort sampled during active COVID-19. Sequenced: peripheral blood. The gene calls are TRBV27 and TRBJ2-3; no firm D call. The CDR3: CASSPRLHDTQYF. CDR3 nucleotides: TGTGCCAGCAGTCCCCGATTACATGATACGCAGTATTTT.